Listed here is a single TCR beta chain. Its target is unknown. Germline CDR1 SGHTA, CDR2 FQGNSA. The CDR3 covers 14 residues. V was clipped by 5 bases and J by 2 bases, with 12 bases between them. This sample was included in a study of shared clonotypes between healthy human individuals. Healthy HIV-negative adults without recent acute infections or vaccinations served as donors. General study findings and limits: It was anticipated that sequencing depth would influence how many clonotypes donors shared.

Some clones are missing from TCRdb's copy, which holds only in-frame ones; the method was immunoSEQ multiplex PCR. The sample yields more than 2 million clones, more than 90% seen once. The chain uses TRBV7-2 and TRBJ1-2; D is undetermined. The source material was naive CD4+ T cells sorted from blood. The subset was: CD45RA+ positively selected. This clonotype originated in a man aged 18 to 30 in good health. As DNA, the CDR3 is TGTGCCAGCAGCACTCCGGACTGGAACTATGGCTACACCTTC. Encoded protein: CASSTPDWNYGYTF.